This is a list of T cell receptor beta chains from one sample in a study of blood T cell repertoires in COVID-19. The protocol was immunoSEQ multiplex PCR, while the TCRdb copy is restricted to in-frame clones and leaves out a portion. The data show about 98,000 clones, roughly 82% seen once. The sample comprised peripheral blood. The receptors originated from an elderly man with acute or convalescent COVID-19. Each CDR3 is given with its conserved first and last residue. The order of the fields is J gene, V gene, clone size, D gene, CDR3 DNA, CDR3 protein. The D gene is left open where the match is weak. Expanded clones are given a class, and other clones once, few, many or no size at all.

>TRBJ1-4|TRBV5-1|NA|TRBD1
TGCGCCAGCAGCTCCAGACAGGGTGGGGAAAAACTGTTTTTT
CASSSRQGGEKLFF
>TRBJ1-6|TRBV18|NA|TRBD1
TGTGCCAGCTCACCGGACAGGCAGAATTCTTCACCCCTCCACTTT
CASSPDRQNSSPLHF
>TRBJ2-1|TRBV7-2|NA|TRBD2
TGTGCCAGCAGCTTAGGGAGTGGGGCGGGAGCCTACAATGAGCAGTTCTTC
CASSLGSGAGAYNEQFF
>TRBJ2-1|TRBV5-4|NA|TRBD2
TGTGCCAGCATAGGAGCGGGAGGGCGGCGGGATGAGCAGTTCTTC
CASIGAGGRRDEQFF
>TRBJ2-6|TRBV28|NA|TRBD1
TGTGCCAGCAGGAGCCCCCCGGGACAGCTGTCTGGGGCCAACGTCCTGACTTTC
CASRSPPGQLSGANVLTF
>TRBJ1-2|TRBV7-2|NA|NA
TGTGCCAGCAGCTCTAGTGGCGGAAACTATGGCTACACCTTC
CASSSSGGNYGYTF
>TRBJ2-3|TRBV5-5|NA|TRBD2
TGTGCCAGCAGGTTCTCCCGAATCTTAGCGGGGGGAAGCACAGATACGCAGTATTTT
CASRFSRILAGGSTDTQYF
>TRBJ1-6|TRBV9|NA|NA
TGTGCCAGCAGCGTAGGGGGAGGGGGGCGAAATTCACCCCTCCACTTT
CASSVGGGGRNSPLHF
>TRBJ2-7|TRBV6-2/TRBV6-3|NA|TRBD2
TGTGCCAGCAGCCCTATAGGCCCGGGAGGGCCATACTTC
CASSPIGPGGPYF
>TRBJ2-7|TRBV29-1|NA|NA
TGCAGCGTTGAATTGTTGGGGAGCATGGGCTCCTACGAGCAGTACTTC
CSVELLGSMGSYEQYF
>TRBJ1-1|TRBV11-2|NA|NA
TGTGCCAGCAGCCTACCCAGACAGGACACTGAAGCTTTCTTT
CASSLPRQDTEAFF
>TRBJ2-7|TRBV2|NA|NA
TGTGCCAGCAGTGAAGCAGGCGGGACCGGGTTCTACGAGCAGTACTTC
CASSEAGGTGFYEQYF
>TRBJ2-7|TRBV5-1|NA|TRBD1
TGCGCCAGCAGCCCGGGACAGAGCAATGTTGGCGAGCAGTACTTC
CASSPGQSNVGEQYF
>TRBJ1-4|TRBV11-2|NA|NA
TGTGCCAGCAGCTTAATAGGGCGAACAGGGCAAAATGAAAAACTGTTTTTT
CASSLIGRTGQNEKLFF
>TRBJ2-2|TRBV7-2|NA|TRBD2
TGTGCCAGCAGCTTAGCGGGAGGGCCGGTCGGGGAGCTGTTTTTT
CASSLAGGPVGELFF
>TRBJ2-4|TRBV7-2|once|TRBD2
TGTGCCAGCAGCTTAGGGACTAGCGGGGGGGGAAACATTCAGTACTTC
CASSLGTSGGGNIQYF
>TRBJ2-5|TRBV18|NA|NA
TGTGCCAGCTCACCAGGGCAGTCTCAAGGGACCCAGTACTTC
CASSPGQSQGTQYF
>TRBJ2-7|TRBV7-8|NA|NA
TGTGCCAGCAGCTTCTGGGGGCGGATAGCCAGCGACGAGCAGTACTTC
CASSFWGRIASDEQYF
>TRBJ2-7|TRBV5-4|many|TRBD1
TGTGCCAGCAGCCAGGGACAGGGGTTCTACGAGCAGTACTTC
CASSQGQGFYEQYF
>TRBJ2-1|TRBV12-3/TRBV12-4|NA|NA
TGTGCCAGCAGTCTCGCGCTAATGGAGCAGTTCTTC
CASSLALMEQFF
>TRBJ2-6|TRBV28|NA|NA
TGTGCCAGCAGTATGTACTCTGGGGCCAACGTCCTGACTTTC
CASSMYSGANVLTF
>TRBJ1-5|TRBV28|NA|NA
TGTGCCAGCAGTTCCCCCCCCGGGGTTGCCAATCAGCCCCAGCATTTT
CASSSPPGVANQPQHF
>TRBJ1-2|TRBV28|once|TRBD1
TGTGCCAGCAGTCGATTAGGACAGGGGGCGCCTGGCTACACCTTC
CASSRLGQGAPGYTF
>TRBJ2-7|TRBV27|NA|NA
TGTGCCAGCAGAGTACCTGGGAGCTCCTACGAGCAGTACTTC
CASRVPGSSYEQYF
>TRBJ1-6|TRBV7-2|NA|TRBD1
TGTGCCAGCAGCAATGGACAGGGGCTGGGGAATTCACCCCTCCACTTT
CASSNGQGLGNSPLHF
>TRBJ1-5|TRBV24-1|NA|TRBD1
TGTGCCACCAGTGATTCCGACAGGGCCAATCAGCCCCAGCATTTT
CATSDSDRANQPQHF
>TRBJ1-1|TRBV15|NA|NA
TGTGCCACCAGCAGAGTGGCCCGGAGGACTGAAGCTTTCTTT
CATSRVARRTEAFF
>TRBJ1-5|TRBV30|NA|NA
TGTGCCTGGAGTGTACCAATGGACAGTGGCAATCAGCCCCAGCATTTT
CAWSVPMDSGNQPQHF
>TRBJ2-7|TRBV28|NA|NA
TGTGCCAGCAGGGGTAGGCGGTCCTCCTACGAGCAGTACTTC
CASRGRRSSYEQYF
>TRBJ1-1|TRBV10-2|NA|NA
TGCGCCAGAACGCAGGACTTGAACACTGAAGCTTTCTTT
CARTQDLNTEAFF
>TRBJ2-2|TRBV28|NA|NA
TGTGCCAGCATTTCGTACCGGGGATGGACCGGGGAGCTGTTTTTT
CASISYRGWTGELFF
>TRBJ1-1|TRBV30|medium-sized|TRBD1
TGTGCCTTGGGACAGGGGGCTAGTGAAGCTTTCTTT
CALGQGASEAFF
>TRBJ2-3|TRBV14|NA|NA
TGTGCCAGCAGCCAAGAGATAGTTCGCGGAAATACGCAGTATTTT
CASSQEIVRGNTQYF
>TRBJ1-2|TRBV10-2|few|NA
TGCGCCAGCAGTGAGTCGTGGGGTATAGGGGACTATGGCTACACCTTC
CASSESWGIGDYGYTF
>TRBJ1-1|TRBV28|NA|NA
TGTGCCAGCAGTTTATTGGTGGGGGGGGACACTGAAGCTTTCTTT
CASSLLVGGDTEAFF
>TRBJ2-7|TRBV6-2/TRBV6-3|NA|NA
TGTGCCAGCAGTTTAAACATCCGAGAGACAGATCGGGTTCCCTACGAGCAGTACTTC
CASSLNIRETDRVPYEQYF